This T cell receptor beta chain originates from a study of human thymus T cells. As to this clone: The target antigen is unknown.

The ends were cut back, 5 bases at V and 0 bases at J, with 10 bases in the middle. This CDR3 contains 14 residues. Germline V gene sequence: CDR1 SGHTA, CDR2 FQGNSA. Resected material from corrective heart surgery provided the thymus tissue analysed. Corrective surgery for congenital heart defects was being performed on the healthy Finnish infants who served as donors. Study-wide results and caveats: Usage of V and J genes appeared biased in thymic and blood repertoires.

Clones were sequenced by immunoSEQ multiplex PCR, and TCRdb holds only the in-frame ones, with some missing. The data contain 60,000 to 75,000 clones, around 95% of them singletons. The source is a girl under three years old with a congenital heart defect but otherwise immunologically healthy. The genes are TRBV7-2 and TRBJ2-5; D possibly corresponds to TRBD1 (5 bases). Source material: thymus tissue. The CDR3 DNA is TGTGCCAGCAGCCACAGGCCAGACCAAGAGACCCAGTACTTC. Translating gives CASSHRPDQETQYF. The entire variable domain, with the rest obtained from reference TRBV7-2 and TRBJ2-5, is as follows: GAGVSQSPSNKVTEKGKDVELRCDPISGHTALYWYRQSLGQGLEFLIYFQGNSAPDKSGLPSDRFSAERTGGSVSTLTIQRTQQEDSAVYLCASSHRPDQETQYFGPGTRLLVL.